The rows below give T cell receptor beta chains drawn from one sample of a study of identical twins. TCRdb passed the 5' RACE reads through MiXCR, listing each CDR3 protein once. The sample holds 250,000 to 350,000 distinct CDR3 sequences, approximately 8.5% seen once. The same data also contributed to another study, on yellow fever vaccine responses in identical twins.

The sequenced sample consisted of memory (CD45RO+) T cells sorted from blood. The receptors were sampled from a woman younger than 35 in good health. The CDR3 runs from the conserved cysteine through the conserved F or W. Fields, in order: CDR3 DNA, CDR3 protein, V gene, clone size, J gene, D gene. The D gene is left open where the match is weak. Where a row states a size, it is once, few, many or the class of an expanded clone; other rows omit it.

CDR3 DNA: TGTGCCAGCAGCCCAGAAGGGTCTGAGAACACTGAAGCTTTCTTT
CDR3 protein: CASSPEGSENTEAFF
V gene: TRBV12-3/TRBV12-4
clone size: few
J gene: TRBJ1-1
D gene: .

CDR3 DNA: TGTGCCAGCAGCAAAAGCACCACGGCCGGGGAGCTGTTTTTT
CDR3 protein: CASSKSTTAGELFF
V gene: TRBV7-6
clone size: many
J gene: TRBJ2-2
D gene: .

CDR3 DNA: TGCAGTGATTCCTCCAGGGCAGGGACGAACACTGAAGCTTTCTTT
CDR3 protein: CSDSSRAGTNTEAFF
V gene: TRBV20-1
clone size: .
J gene: TRBJ1-1
D gene: .

CDR3 DNA: TGTGCCATCAGTGAGTCGGCGGCTACCACAGATACGCAGTATTTT
CDR3 protein: CAISESAATTDTQYF
V gene: TRBV10-3
clone size: few
J gene: TRBJ2-3
D gene: .

CDR3 DNA: TGTGCCATCTGTTTAGCGCCCTCGACAGGGGTGGGCTCCTACGAGCAGTACTTC
CDR3 protein: CAICLAPSTGVGSYEQYF
V gene: TRBV12-3/TRBV12-4
clone size: .
J gene: TRBJ2-7
D gene: TRBD1

CDR3 DNA: TGCGCCAGCAGCCAAGCCTTAGATGATACGCAGTATTTT
CDR3 protein: CASSQALDDTQYF
V gene: TRBV4-1
clone size: many
J gene: TRBJ2-3
D gene: .

CDR3 DNA: TGTGCCAGCAGTCACAAACCCGGGGGATCAGAGACCCAGTACTTC
CDR3 protein: CASSHKPGGSETQYF
V gene: TRBV6-4
clone size: .
J gene: TRBJ2-5
D gene: .

CDR3 DNA: TGCGCCAGCAGCCAACCAACTAGGGGCAGCTATGGCTACACCTTC
CDR3 protein: CASSQPTRGSYGYTF
V gene: TRBV4-1
clone size: few
J gene: TRBJ1-2
D gene: .

CDR3 DNA: TGTGCCAGCTCAACAGACAGACTCAATGAGCAGTTCTTC
CDR3 protein: CASSTDRLNEQFF
V gene: TRBV18
clone size: many
J gene: TRBJ2-1
D gene: .

CDR3 DNA: TGTGCCAGCTCAACCCCTAGCGGGGGGGCTAGAGATACGCAGTATTTT
CDR3 protein: CASSTPSGGARDTQYF
V gene: TRBV18
clone size: few
J gene: TRBJ2-3
D gene: TRBD2

CDR3 DNA: TGTGCCAGCAGTTTCGGTGGGGGAGGGCCATCCTACGAGCAGTACTTC
CDR3 protein: CASSFGGGGPSYEQYF
V gene: TRBV28
clone size: .
J gene: TRBJ2-7
D gene: TRBD2

CDR3 DNA: TGTGCCAGCAGATCCAGCTATGGCTACACCTTC
CDR3 protein: CASRSSYGYTF
V gene: TRBV3-1
clone size: many
J gene: TRBJ1-2
D gene: .

CDR3 DNA: TGTGCCAGCAGCCAAGATCGACTAGCGGGAGTTGGCGAGCAGTACTTC
CDR3 protein: CASSQDRLAGVGEQYF
V gene: TRBV4-2
clone size: many
J gene: TRBJ2-7
D gene: TRBD2

CDR3 DNA: TGTGCCAGCAGCCCGGGACAGGGTAGCACAGATACGCAGTATTTT
CDR3 protein: CASSPGQGSTDTQYF
V gene: TRBV9
clone size: many
J gene: TRBJ2-3
D gene: TRBD1

CDR3 DNA: TGTGCCAGCAGCAAGGGGGGGAACACTGAAGCTTTCTTT
CDR3 protein: CASSKGGNTEAFF
V gene: TRBV7-2
clone size: many
J gene: TRBJ1-1
D gene: .

CDR3 DNA: TGTGCCAGCTCACTTGGAACCGGGACCGTTTCGTACGAGCAGTACTTC
CDR3 protein: CASSLGTGTVSYEQYF
V gene: TRBV18
clone size: many
J gene: TRBJ2-7
D gene: .

CDR3 DNA: TGTGCCAGCAGTTTACAGGGAGTGACAGATACGCAGTATTTT
CDR3 protein: CASSLQGVTDTQYF
V gene: TRBV6-5
clone size: .
J gene: TRBJ2-3
D gene: .

CDR3 DNA: TGTGCCATCAGTGTTACCTCCGATAATTCACCCCTCCACTTT
CDR3 protein: CAISVTSDNSPLHF
V gene: TRBV10-3
clone size: .
J gene: TRBJ1-6
D gene: .

CDR3 DNA: TGTGCCAGTGCAGGGTCCGCGACTAACTATGGCTACACCTTC
CDR3 protein: CASAGSATNYGYTF
V gene: TRBV19
clone size: few
J gene: TRBJ1-2
D gene: .

CDR3 DNA: TGTGCCAGCAGCCCCTTTGGCCGGAACACCGGGGAGCTGTTTTTT
CDR3 protein: CASSPFGRNTGELFF
V gene: TRBV7-6
clone size: .
J gene: TRBJ2-2
D gene: .

CDR3 DNA: TGTGCCAGCAGCCGAACGGGGGGGGCGAGGGCCAAAAACATTCAGTACTTC
CDR3 protein: CASSRTGGARAKNIQYF
V gene: TRBV11-2
clone size: many
J gene: TRBJ2-4
D gene: TRBD2

CDR3 DNA: TGTGCCAGCAGTCTCGGGACAGGGCAAAAACTGGGAGCTTTCTTT
CDR3 protein: CASSLGTGQKLGAFF
V gene: TRBV28
clone size: .
J gene: TRBJ1-1
D gene: TRBD1

CDR3 DNA: TGTGCCAGCAGTTCAACAGGGAGCTATGGCTACACCTTC
CDR3 protein: CASSSTGSYGYTF
V gene: TRBV12-3/TRBV12-4
clone size: many
J gene: TRBJ1-2
D gene: .

CDR3 DNA: TGTGCCAGCAGTGAGCCCCGGAATCTCCAAGAGACCCAGTACTTC
CDR3 protein: CASSEPRNLQETQYF
V gene: TRBV2
clone size: .
J gene: TRBJ2-5
D gene: .

CDR3 DNA: TGCAGTGCCCCCGACAGAAATAATTCACCCCTCCACTTT
CDR3 protein: CSAPDRNNSPLHF
V gene: TRBV20-1
clone size: few
J gene: TRBJ1-6
D gene: .

CDR3 DNA: TGCAGTGCGGCAAAGCGGGAGTACACAGATACGCAGTATTTT
CDR3 protein: CSAAKREYTDTQYF
V gene: TRBV20-1
clone size: many
J gene: TRBJ2-3
D gene: TRBD2

CDR3 DNA: TGTGCCAGCTCCCAGGAGGGGGCTTTGACACAGGAGTTATTGTACTTC
CDR3 protein: CASSQEGALTQELLYF
V gene: TRBV3-1
clone size: .
J gene: TRBJ2-4
D gene: .

CDR3 DNA: TGTGCCAGCTCACCTTATGGGGACTTCTCGGGCAAAAACATTCAGTACTTC
CDR3 protein: CASSPYGDFSGKNIQYF
V gene: TRBV18
clone size: .
J gene: TRBJ2-4
D gene: .

CDR3 DNA: TGCGCCAGCAGCTTTTTTCCAAGTCAGACAGCCCAAGAGACCCAGTACTTC
CDR3 protein: CASSFFPSQTAQETQYF
V gene: TRBV5-1
clone size: .
J gene: TRBJ2-5
D gene: .